This passage covers 21 T cell receptor beta chains from one sample sequenced in a study of graft-versus-host responses after intestinal transplantation. Assay: immunoSEQ multiplex PCR; the TCRdb copy retains only in-frame clones and omits some. In the table there are tens of thousands of clones, roughly nine tenths of which are singletons. These TCRs are of unknown antigen specificity. The specimen comprised unstimulated CD8+ T cells sorted from spleen or lymph node cells, sampled before intestinal transplant. These receptors were obtained from a human donor who received an intestinal transplant.

The chain recombines TRBV9 with TRBJ1-6; D is ambiguous. Germline CDR1 is SGDLS and CDR2 is YYNGEE. The V end was cut by 1 base, the J end by 4 bases, with 3 bases between. The CDR3 loop spans 13 amino acids. CDR3 loop: CASSVSYNSPLHF. The CDR3 DNA sequence: TGTGCCAGCAGCGTATCTTATAATTCACCCCTCCACTTT.

As DNA, the CDR3 is TGCGCCAGCAGCTTGGGGGGAGCGGTTAGCTCCTACGAGCAGTACTTC. This codes for CASSLGGAVSSYEQYF. This rearrangement joins TRBV5-1 to TRBJ2-7, with a possible D match to TRBD2 (5 bases). Looked up from germline, CDR1 is SGHRS and CDR2 is YFSETQ. The CDR3 is 16 amino acids. V dropped 0 bases and J dropped 0 bases, with 13 bases sitting between them.

The chain employs TRBV5-4 and TRBJ2-7, with TRBD2 matching over 13 bases. The CDR3 has 15 residues. Germline V lookup: CDR1 SGHNT, CDR2 YYREEE (reference sequence). V lost 0 bases, J lost 6 bases, and 3 bases stayed unmatched. DNA of the CDR3: TGTGCCAGCAGCTTGGGGACTAGCGGGAGAGGCGAGCAGTACTTC. Translated, it gives CASSLGTSGRGEQYF.

The V and J genes are TRBV6-5 and TRBJ2-7; TRBD2 is a possible D gene (6 bases). The V end was cut by 5 bases, the J end by 4 bases, with 9 bases between. This CDR3 region has 12 residues. Germline CDR1 MNHEY, CDR2 SVGAGI. This chain's CDR3 is CASSAAGYEQYF. The CDR3 nucleotides are TGTGCCAGCAGTGCGGCGGGGTACGAGCAGTACTTC.

The chain recombines TRBV19 with TRBJ2-7, with TRBD1 as a possible D gene (5 bases). This CDR3 region has 15 residues. The V gene lost 1 base and the J gene lost 0 bases, with 10 bases spanning the gap. CDR1 is LNHDA, CDR2 SQIVND, per germline (reference sequence). The CDR3 bases are TGTGCCAGTAGTATAGGACAGCAGTACTCCTACGAGCAGTACTTC. It specifies CASSIGQQYSYEQYF.

The chain employs TRBV9 and TRBJ2-3; maybe TRBD2 (5 bases). Germline lookup yields CDR1 SGDLS and CDR2 YYNGEE. The V end lost 3 bases, the J end lost 0 bases, and 17 bases lay between the germline ends. The CDR3 totals 17 residues. For the CDR3, the DNA is TGTGCCAGCAGCGCGGAGATAGGAGGACGAAGCACAGATACGCAGTATTTT. Protein: CASSAEIGGRSTDTQYF.

The chain carries TRBV28 and TRBJ2-1, with a possible D match to TRBD2 (6 bases). CDR1 is MDHEN and CDR2 is SYDVKM in the germline V gene. V was clipped by 8 bases and J by 3 bases, with 14 bases between them. The CDR3 runs to 14 residues. DNA for the CDR3: TGTGCCAGCCCCTGGCGGGGTATCTACAATGAGCAGTTCTTC. Translated, it gives CASPWRGIYNEQFF.

This clone was found once. This chain uses TRBV6-5 with TRBJ1-5; D perhaps matches TRBD1 (5 bases). Per germline, CDR1 MNHEY and CDR2 SVGAGI. V lost 5 bases and J 6 bases, leaving 17 bases between the germline ends. The CDR3 spans 15 residues. CDR3 residues: CASSRGQKTSQPQHF. CDR3 bases: TGTGCCAGCAGTCGCGGACAAAAGACAAGTCAGCCCCAGCATTTT.

Only one count was recorded for this clone. V and J are TRBV5-1 and TRBJ1-1, with D hard to call. The CDR3 sequence is 13 residues long. CDR1 and CDR2 (germline): SGHRS, YFSETQ. V was shortened by 4 bases and J by 10 bases, with 17 bases between the two germline ends. The CDR3: CASSKKPGPGAFF. The CDR3 nucleotides are TGCGCCAGCAGCAAAAAACCGGGTCCGGGAGCTTTCTTT. The full variable domain, in which reference TRBV5-1 and TRBJ1-1 provide the parts outside the CDR3, is KAGVTQTPRYLIKTRGQQVTLSCSPISGHRSVSWYQQTPGQGLQFLFEYFSETQRNKGNFPGRFSGRQFSNSRSEMNVSTLELGDSALYLCASSKKPGPGAFFGQGTRLTVV.

This chain links TRBV6-5 with TRBJ1-5; D may be TRBD1 (5 bases). This CDR3 region has 15 residues. Germline V gene sequence: CDR1 MNHEY, CDR2 SVGAGI. V shed 2 bases and J shed 4 bases, with 12 bases lying between them. This CDR3 is CASSYNRQPNQPQHF. The CDR3 DNA is TGTGCCAGCAGTTACAATCGACAGCCTAATCAGCCCCAGCATTTT.

V gene TRBV7-8 combines with J gene TRBJ1-6; D may be TRBD1 (6 bases). CDR1 is SGHVS, CDR2 FQNEAQ, per germline. The CDR3 loop spans 17 amino acids. Trimming cost V 2 bases and J 6 bases, with 17 bases left between them. The CDR3 loop is CASSLFPEQGSNSPLHF. The CDR3 DNA follows: TGTGCCAGCAGCTTATTCCCCGAGCAGGGGTCTAATTCACCCCTCCACTTT.

The chain recombines TRBV6-1 with TRBJ1-2; tentative D call: TRBD1 (5 bases). The ends were cut back, 2 bases at V and 2 bases at J, with 9 bases in the middle. The germline V gene has CDR1 MNHNS and CDR2 SASEGT. CDR3 length: 14 residues. The CDR3 bases are TGTGCCAGCAGTGAATTCCGGGGGAACTATGGCTACACCTTC. Its protein product is CASSEFRGNYGYTF.

The V call is TRBV28, the J call TRBJ2-1, with D possibly being TRBD1 (6 bases). Trimming stripped 3 bases from V and 0 bases from J, with 12 bases between. Per the germline V gene, CDR1 is MDHEN and CDR2 is SYDVKM. This CDR3 region has 16 residues. The CDR3 loop reads CASSLPWDNSYNEQFF. CDR3 nucleotide sequence: TGTGCCAGCAGTTTGCCTTGGGACAACTCCTACAATGAGCAGTTCTTC.

The genes are TRBV18 and TRBJ1-1, with 9 bases that match TRBD1. Germline V lookup: CDR1 KGHSH, CDR2 LQKENI. CDR3 length: 16 residues. With 3 bases clipped from V and 5 bases from J, the junction kept 10 bases outside the gene matches. The CDR3 bases are TGTGCCAGCTCACCCCGGACAGGGGAGGTGGTTACTGAAGCTTTCTTT. Its protein product is CASSPRTGEVVTEAFF.

The chain links TRBV5-1 to TRBJ1-4; D not resolved. Germline assignment: CDR1 SGHRS and CDR2 YFSETQ. V was trimmed by 3 bases and J by 4 bases, leaving 13 bases between them. The CDR3 covers 15 residues. The CDR3 sequence is CASSWSPRGNEKLFF. The CDR3 region has the DNA TGCGCCAGCAGCTGGAGTCCACGGGGTAATGAAAAACTGTTTTTT.

V and J are TRBV27 and TRBJ2-4, with 9 nucleotides matching TRBD1. V lost 6 bases, J lost 5 bases, and 2 bases stayed unmatched. This CDR3 is built from 13 residues. Germline V gene lookup returns CDR1 MNHEY and CDR2 SMNVEV (reference sequence). The CDR3 reads CASSWDRENIQYF. CDR3 bases: TGTGCCAGCAGCTGGGACAGGGAAAACATTCAGTACTTC.

The rearrangement uses TRBV9 and TRBJ2-2; D is unresolved. Trimming removed 4 bases from V and 6 bases from J, with 16 bases in between. Germline lookup yields CDR1 SGDLS and CDR2 YYNGEE. This CDR3 comprises 15 residues. CDR3 residues: CASSPGGGLAGELFF. In nucleotides, the CDR3 is TGTGCCAGCAGCCCCGGCGGCGGATTGGCCGGGGAGCTGTTTTTT. Together with reference TRBV9 and TRBJ2-2, the CDR3 gives the full variable domain: DSGVTQTPKHLITATGQRVTLRCSPRSGDLSVYWYQQSLDQGLQFLIQYYNGEERAKGNILERFSAQQFPDLHSELNLSSLELGDSALYFCASSPGGGLAGELFFGEGSRLTVL.

The rearrangement links TRBV6-1 to TRBJ2-7; maybe TRBD2 (5 bases). The CDR3 is 12 amino acids. V was shortened by 8 bases and J by 0 bases, with 8 bases between the two germline ends. CDR1 and CDR2 from the germline V gene are MNHNS and SASEGT. The CDR3 bases are TGTGCCAGCGTGGGGAGCTCCTACGAGCAGTACTTC. Amino acids: CASVGSSYEQYF.

The chain links TRBV28 to TRBJ2-1, with 8 positions matching TRBD2. This CDR3 comprises 15 residues. Germline assignment: CDR1 MDHEN and CDR2 SYDVKM. V trimming: 8 bases; J trimming: 3 bases; junction bases outside the gene matches: 9. The CDR3 sequence: CASSGGRNGYNEQFF. The CDR3 DNA reads as TGTGCCAGCTCGGGGGGGAGGAATGGCTACAATGAGCAGTTCTTC.

CDR3 loop: CASSLLKSSIVGNSPLHF. The DNA of the CDR3 is TGTGCCAGTAGTCTACTAAAGTCATCAATTGTCGGGAATTCACCCCTCCACTTT. J is TRBJ1-6 and V is TRBV19; D ambiguous. The CDR3 consists of 18 residues. V shed 5 bases and J shed 7 bases, with 24 bases lying between them. CDR1 is LNHDA, CDR2 SQIVND, per germline (reference sequence).

The chain uses TRBV6-1 and TRBJ1-5, with D possibly TRBD1 on 6 matching bases. The CDR3 has 15 amino acids. Trimming pared 6 bases from V and 3 bases from J, leaving 15 bases between. Germline V gives CDR1 MNHNS, CDR2 SASEGT. As DNA, the CDR3 is TGTGCCAGCAGCGAGACAGGCTCCTTCAATCAGCCCCAGCATTTT. Encoded protein: CASSETGSFNQPQHF.